A selection of T cell receptor beta chains follows, all from one sample in a study of human T cells and chemical hapten exposure. Each CDR3 protein is one row after TCRdb ran MiXCR on the RACE reads. The table has over 300,000 distinct CDR3 sequences, around 5.5% seen once. The sequenced sample was whole blood, obtained in connection with sensitization to the hapten diphenylcyclopropenone (DPC). These receptor sequences come from a woman between 50 and 59 years old with alopecia areata. Some clones in this sample may be carry-over from other donors' samples. CDR3s include the opening cysteine and the closing phenylalanine or tryptophan. The order of the fields is J gene, clone size, V gene, D gene, CDR3 DNA, CDR3 protein. A D gene is named only where the DNA matches it firmly. Rows give clone size only sometimes, using once, few, many, or a class for an expanded clone.

TRBJ2-3	NA	TRBV12-3/TRBV12-4	NA	TGTGCCAGCGGAGAGGAGGGGTCCCTATACTCAGATACGCAGTATTTT	CASGEEGSLYSDTQYF
TRBJ1-1	few	TRBV4-1	NA	TGCGCCAGCAGCCAAGTTATGGGGAACACTGAAGCTTTCTTT	CASSQVMGNTEAFF
TRBJ1-3	few	TRBV4-1	NA	TGCGCCAGCAGCCAAGACAGGAGTGCTGGAAACACCATATATTTT	CASSQDRSAGNTIYF
TRBJ2-6	NA	TRBV28	NA	TGTGCCAGCAGTTTTCGAGGGGTCTCTGGGGCCAACGTCCTGACTTTC	CASSFRGVSGANVLTF
TRBJ2-7	many	TRBV28	TRBD1	TGTGCCAGCCGGGGGGGACAGGGGCTCGGTGGCGGTTACGAGCAGTACTTC	CASRGGQGLGGGYEQYF
TRBJ2-3	many	TRBV21-1	NA	TGTGCCAGCAGGGCCCGGCGGGAGAGCACAGATACGCAGTATTTT	CASRARRESTDTQYF
TRBJ2-3	few	TRBV20-1	NA	TGCAGTGCTATTTCCGGACCAGATACGCAGTATTTT	CSAISGPDTQYF
TRBJ1-2	many	TRBV27	NA	TGTGCCAGCAGTTTGTCCGTTACACCAGGGTTGCGTGGCGGCTACACCTTC	CASSLSVTPGLRGGYTF
TRBJ2-7	NA	TRBV14	NA	TGTGCCAGCAGCTCCGGGCTTTTCAGGTTTGTGGAGCAGTACTTC	CASSSGLFRFVEQYF
TRBJ2-1	few	TRBV4-1	TRBD2	TGCGCCAGCAGCCAAGGGCTAGCGGGGGTCCGCAATGAGCAGTTCTTC	CASSQGLAGVRNEQFF
TRBJ2-5	many	TRBV4-1	TRBD2	TGCGCCAGCAGCCAAGTGTTAGCGGGGGGTCAAGAGACCCAGTACTTC	CASSQVLAGGQETQYF
TRBJ1-1	NA	TRBV4-1	NA	TGCGCCAGCAGCCACCAGGACAGCCCGAACACTGAAGCTTTCTTT	CASSHQDSPNTEAFF
TRBJ2-5	few	TRBV20-1	TRBD2	TGCAGTGCCTCACTAGCGTGGGGCCCAGAGACCCAGTACTTC	CSASLAWGPETQYF
TRBJ2-1	few	TRBV28	NA	TGTGCCAGCAGTTTAATTGGGGGCGGTGAGCAGTTCTTC	CASSLIGGGEQFF
TRBJ2-2	few	TRBV5-1	NA	TGCGCCAGCAGCTCCCTGTTCTCCTCACCGGGGAACACCGGGGAGCTGTTTTTT	CASSSLFSSPGNTGELFF
TRBJ2-3	NA	TRBV1	NA	TGCACCAGCAGCCCTCTCGCGGGGGGGCTTGGTACGCAGTATTTT	CTSSPLAGGLGTQYF
TRBJ2-2	many	TRBV7-2	TRBD1	TGTGCCAGCAGCCCCGGGACAGCCTTGTTCGGGGAGCTGTTTTTT	CASSPGTALFGELFF
TRBJ2-4	many	TRBV3-1	NA	TGTGCCAGCAGCCAAAGGTCGGCCAAAAACATTCAGTACTTC	CASSQRSAKNIQYF
TRBJ1-2	many	TRBV2	TRBD1	TGTGCCAGCAGCGGCTACAGGGGTCAAGACTATGGCTACACCTTC	CASSGYRGQDYGYTF
TRBJ2-2	few	TRBV6-5	TRBD1	TGTGCCAGCAGTTCCGGGACAGGGAACGGGGAGCTGTTTTTT	CASSSGTGNGELFF
TRBJ2-2	NA	TRBV13	NA	TGTGCCAGCAGCGTCCCACAGGGACGTGCTAACACCGGGGAGCTGTTTTTT	CASSVPQGRANTGELFF
TRBJ1-1	few	TRBV29-1	NA	TGCAGCGGGACCCCAGGGGTTGGGACTGAAGCTTTCTTT	CSGTPGVGTEAFF